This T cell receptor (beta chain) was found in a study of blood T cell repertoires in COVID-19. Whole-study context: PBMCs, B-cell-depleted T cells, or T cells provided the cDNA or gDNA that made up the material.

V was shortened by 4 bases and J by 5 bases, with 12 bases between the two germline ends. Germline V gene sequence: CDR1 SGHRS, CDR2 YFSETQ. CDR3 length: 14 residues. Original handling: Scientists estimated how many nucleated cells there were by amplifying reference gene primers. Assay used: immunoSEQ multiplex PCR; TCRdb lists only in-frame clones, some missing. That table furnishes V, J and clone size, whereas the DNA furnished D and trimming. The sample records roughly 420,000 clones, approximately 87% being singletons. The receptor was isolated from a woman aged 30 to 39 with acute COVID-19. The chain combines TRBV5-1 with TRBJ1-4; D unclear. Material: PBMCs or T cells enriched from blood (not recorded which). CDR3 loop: CASSPRSPNEKLFF. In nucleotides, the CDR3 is TGCGCCAGCAGCCCCAGGTCCCCGAATGAAAAACTGTTTTTT.